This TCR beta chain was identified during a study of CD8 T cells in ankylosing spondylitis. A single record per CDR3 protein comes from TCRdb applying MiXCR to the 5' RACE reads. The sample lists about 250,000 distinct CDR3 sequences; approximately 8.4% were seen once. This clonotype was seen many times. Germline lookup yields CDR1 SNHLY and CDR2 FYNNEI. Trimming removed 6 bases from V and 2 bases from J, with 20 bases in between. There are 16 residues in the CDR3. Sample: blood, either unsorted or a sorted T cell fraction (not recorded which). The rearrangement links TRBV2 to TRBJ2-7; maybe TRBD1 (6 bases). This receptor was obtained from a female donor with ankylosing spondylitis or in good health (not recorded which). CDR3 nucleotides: TGTGCCAGCAGCCCGGACTCAGGGACACGCGCCTACGAGCAGTACTTC. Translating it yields CASSPDSGTRAYEQYF.